This record covers a single TCR beta chain. The antigen remains undetermined. The data were taken from a study of OX40 agonist ivuxolimab in advanced cancers. Study details: A diagnosis of hepatocellular carcinoma, melanoma, renal cell or head and neck cancer was present in dose-escalation patients. Patients were 65% to 85% male with ages roughly 23 to 85, mean about 60.

This CDR3 region has 18 residues. The junction had 7 bases not matched to a gene; V was cut back by 4 bases and J by 4 bases. The V gene's germline CDR1 is SGHTA and CDR2 FQGTGA. Study-wide points: The expanded peripheral T cells' antigen specificity was not determined. Low normalized T-cell clonal expansion was also seen in some nonresponders.

The table came from immunoSEQ multiplex PCR; TCRdb's copy has only in-frame clones and leaves some out. The profile shows about 6,000 clones, over 70% of them singletons. Specimen: CD4+ or CD8+ T cells sorted from blood, collected in a trial of the OX40 agonist ivuxolimab. V usage is TRBV7-3 and J usage is TRBJ2-1; 16 nucleotides match TRBD2. This receptor was obtained from an adult with an advanced solid tumor such as melanoma, head and neck, liver or kidney cancer. CDR3: CASSSGTSGRGMYNEQFF. Written as DNA, the CDR3 is TGTGCCAGCAGCTCCGGGACTAGCGGGAGGGGTATGTACAATGAGCAGTTCTTC.